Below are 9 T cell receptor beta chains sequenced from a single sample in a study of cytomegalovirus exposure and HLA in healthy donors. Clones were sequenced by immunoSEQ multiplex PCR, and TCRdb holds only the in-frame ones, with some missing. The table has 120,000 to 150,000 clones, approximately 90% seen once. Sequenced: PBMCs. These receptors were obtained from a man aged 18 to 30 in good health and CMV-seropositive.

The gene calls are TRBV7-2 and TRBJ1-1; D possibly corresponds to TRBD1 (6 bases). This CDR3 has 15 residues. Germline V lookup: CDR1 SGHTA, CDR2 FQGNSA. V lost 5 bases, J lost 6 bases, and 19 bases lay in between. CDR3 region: CASSTTTGGGPEAFF. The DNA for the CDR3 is TGTGCCAGCAGCACAACGACAGGTGGAGGACCTGAAGCTTTCTTT.

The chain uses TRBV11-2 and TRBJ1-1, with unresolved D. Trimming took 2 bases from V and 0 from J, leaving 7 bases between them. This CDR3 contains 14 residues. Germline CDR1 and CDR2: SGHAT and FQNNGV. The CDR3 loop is CASSLKQLNTEAFF. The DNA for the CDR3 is TGTGCCAGCAGCTTAAAACAGTTGAACACTGAAGCTTTCTTT.

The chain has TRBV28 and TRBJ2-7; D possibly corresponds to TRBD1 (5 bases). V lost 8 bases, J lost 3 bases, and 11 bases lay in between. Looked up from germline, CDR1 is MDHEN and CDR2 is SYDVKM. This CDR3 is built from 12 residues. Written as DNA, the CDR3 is TGTGCCAGCGGTCAGGGCAACTACGAGCAGTACTTC. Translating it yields CASGQGNYEQYF. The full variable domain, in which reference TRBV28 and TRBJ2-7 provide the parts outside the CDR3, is DVKVTQSSRYLVKRTGEKVFLECVQDMDHENMFWYRQDPGLGLRLIYFSYDVKMKEKGDIPEGYSVSREKKERFSLILESASTNQTSMYLCASGQGNYEQYFGPGTRLTVT.

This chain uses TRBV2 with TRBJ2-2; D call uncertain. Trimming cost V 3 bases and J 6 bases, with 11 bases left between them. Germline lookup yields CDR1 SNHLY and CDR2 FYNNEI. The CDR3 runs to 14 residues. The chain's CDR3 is CASSDSLVAGELFF. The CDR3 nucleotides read TGTGCCAGCAGTGATAGTCTAGTCGCCGGGGAGCTGTTTTTT.

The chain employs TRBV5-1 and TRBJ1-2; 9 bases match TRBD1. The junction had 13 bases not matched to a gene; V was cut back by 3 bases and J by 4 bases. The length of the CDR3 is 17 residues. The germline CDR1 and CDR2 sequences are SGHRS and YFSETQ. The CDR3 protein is CASSWDAGTGRIYGYTF. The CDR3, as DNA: TGCGCCAGCAGCTGGGACGCCGGGACAGGGAGGATCTATGGCTACACCTTC.

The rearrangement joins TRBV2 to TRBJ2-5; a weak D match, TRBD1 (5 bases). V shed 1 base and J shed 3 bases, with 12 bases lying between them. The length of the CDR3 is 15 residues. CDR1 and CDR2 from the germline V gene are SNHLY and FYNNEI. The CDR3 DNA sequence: TGTGCCAGCAGTGAAGGAGACAGCTATAAAGAGACCCAGTACTTC. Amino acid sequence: CASSEGDSYKETQYF.

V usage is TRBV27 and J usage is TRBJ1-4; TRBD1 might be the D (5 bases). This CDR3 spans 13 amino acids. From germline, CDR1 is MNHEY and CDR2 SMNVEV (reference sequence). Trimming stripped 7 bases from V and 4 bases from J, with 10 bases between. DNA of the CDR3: TGTGCCAGCACCCCGGGGGTTAATGAAAAACTGTTTTTT. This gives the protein CASTPGVNEKLFF.

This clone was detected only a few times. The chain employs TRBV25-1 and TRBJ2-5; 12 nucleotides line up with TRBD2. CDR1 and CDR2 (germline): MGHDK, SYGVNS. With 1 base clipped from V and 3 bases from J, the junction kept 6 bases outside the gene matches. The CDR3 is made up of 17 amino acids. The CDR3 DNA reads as TGTGCCAGCAGTGAATTTGTACGACTAGCGGGGGAAGAGACCCAGTACTTC. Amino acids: CASSEFVRLAGEETQYF.

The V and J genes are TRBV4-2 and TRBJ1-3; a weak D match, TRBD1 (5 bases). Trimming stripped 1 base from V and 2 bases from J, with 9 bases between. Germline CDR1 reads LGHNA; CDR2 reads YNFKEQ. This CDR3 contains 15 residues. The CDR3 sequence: CASSQVPGTGNTIYF. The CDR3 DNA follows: TGTGCCAGCAGCCAAGTTCCAGGGACTGGAAACACCATATATTTT.